The 20 T cell receptor beta chains below all came from one sample that was sequenced in a study of T cells expressing NK-cell markers. TCRdb reprocessed the 5' RACE reads; each CDR3 protein has one entry and no DNA is given. The specimen's table records some 390,000 distinct CDR3 sequences. The material sequenced was blood T cells: a sorted CD56 or NKG2C T cell subset, CD4+ or CD8+ T cells, or bulk PBMC T cells (not recorded which). The receptors originated from a woman aged 45 to 65 in good health.

The chain joins TRBV12-3 or TRBV12-4 to TRBJ1-5. The CDR3 is 15 residues long. Here the CDR3 reads CASSLGGPGHQPQHF.

The chain recombines TRBV4-1 with TRBJ2-5. The CDR3 spans 17 residues. Looked up from germline, CDR1 is MGHRA and CDR2 is YSYEKL. The CDR3 sequence is CASSQETEAPPRKTQYF.

The CDR3 loop reads CASSVTGGDEQYF. This chain uses TRBV18 with TRBJ2-7; TCRdb's D call of TRBD1 is untestable without DNA. CDR3 length equals 13 residues. CDR1 and CDR2 (germline): KGHSH, LQKENI.

The V gene is TRBV5-1, the J gene TRBJ2-5; TCRdb proposes TRBD1, but this gene call is untestable without DNA. Germline V gene data show CDR1 as SGHRS and CDR2 as YFSETQ. The CDR3 contains 15 residues. The CDR3 protein is CASSFNRGRQETQYF.

The J gene is TRBJ2-5, the V gene TRBV28; the TRBD1 assignment by TCRdb is unverifiable without DNA. CDR1 and CDR2 from the germline V gene are MDHEN and SYDVKM. CDR3 length equals 12 residues. The CDR3 loop is CASSLQGETQYF.

This CDR3 reads CASSPWGQGLETQYF. This sequence joins TRBV5-5 and TRBJ2-5; TCRdb gives TRBD1 as the D gene, but with no DNA this cannot be confirmed. This CDR3 is built from 15 residues. Germline lookup yields CDR1 SGHKS and CDR2 YYEKEE (reference sequence). The complete variable domain, with remaining parts taken from reference TRBV5-5 and TRBJ2-5, reads DAGVTQSPTHLIKTRGQQVTLRCSPISGHKSVSWYQQVLGQGPQFIFQYYEKEERGRGNFPDRFSARQFPNYSSELNVNALLLGDSALYLCASSPWGQGLETQYFGPGTRLLVL.

The rearrangement joins TRBV5-1 to TRBJ2-1; TCRdb's D call, TRBD2, is unchecked because there is no DNA. CDR1 is SGHRS, CDR2 YFSETQ, per germline. The CDR3 is made up of 12 amino acids. CDR3 region: CASRDGRPEQFF.

The V gene is TRBV9, the J gene TRBJ2-3; lacking DNA, the TRBD1 call made by TCRdb goes unchecked. CDR1 and CDR2 from the germline V gene are SGDLS and YYNGEE. The CDR3 is 15 amino acids. The chain's CDR3 is CASSVNWGHTDTQYF.

V is TRBV5-6 and J is TRBJ1-4. The germline V gene has CDR1 SGHDT and CDR2 YYEEEE. The CDR3 has 17 amino acids. The CDR3 sequence is CASNQKGQVPSGEKLFF.

The rearrangement joins TRBV9 to TRBJ2-2; the D call of TRBD1 rests on TCRdb alone, since no DNA is present to check it. Germline loops: CDR1 SGDLS, CDR2 YYNGEE. This CDR3 has 14 residues. CDR3 sequence: CASRAGTGTGELFF. The full variable domain, rest sourced from reference TRBV9 and TRBJ2-2, is DSGVTQTPKHLITATGQRVTLRCSPRSGDLSVYWYQQSLDQGLQFLIQYYNGEERAKGNILERFSAQQFPDLHSELNLSSLELGDSALYFCASRAGTGTGELFFGEGSRLTVL.

The chain combines TRBV7-9 with TRBJ1-1; TCRdb's D call, TRBD1, is unchecked because there is no DNA. Germline assignment: CDR1 SEHNR and CDR2 FQNEAQ (reference sequence). This CDR3 is 14 amino acids long. The CDR3 region is CASSPRELNTEAFF.

The V gene is TRBV24-1, the J gene TRBJ2-3; the TCRdb D gene call, TRBD1, has no DNA to confirm it. CDR1 is KGHDR and CDR2 is SFDVKD in the germline V gene. The CDR3 covers 16 residues. CDR3 sequence reads: CATSDPGGSSTDTQYF.

The chain couples TRBV2 to TRBJ2-1; no DNA is available, so the TRBD2 call from TCRdb remains unchecked. The CDR3 loop spans 14 amino acids. Germline V gene sequence: CDR1 SNHLY, CDR2 FYNNEI. CDR3 protein: CATQGGMIVNEQFF.

This sequence joins TRBV7-3 and TRBJ2-2. This CDR3 contains 14 residues. CDR1 is SGHTA, CDR2 FQGTGA, per germline. CDR3 sequence reads: CASRKGLQTGELFF.

The chain couples TRBV9 to TRBJ1-1; lacking DNA, the TRBD1 call made by TCRdb goes unchecked. CDR3 length: 16 amino acids. Germline CDR1 and CDR2: SGDLS and YYNGEE. CDR3 sequence: CASSVDPGQQNTEAFF.

The rearrangement uses TRBV12-3 or TRBV12-4 and TRBJ1-3; TCRdb's assignment of TRBD1 cannot be checked, as there is no DNA. The CDR3 loop spans 15 amino acids. This chain's CDR3 is CASSPPGEPGNTIYF.

The chain is built from TRBV6-6 and TRBJ2-5; TCRdb's D call of TRBD2 is untestable without DNA. The V gene's germline CDR1 is MNHNY and CDR2 SVGAGI (reference sequence). The CDR3 runs to 14 residues. CDR3 in amino acids: CASRTSNGAETQYF.

The V call is TRBV28, the J call TRBJ2-2; the TCRdb D gene call, TRBD2, has no DNA to confirm it. Per germline, CDR1 MDHEN and CDR2 SYDVKM. The length of the CDR3 is 16 residues. The CDR3 is CASSFWTSGNTGELFF. The full variable domain, rest sourced from reference TRBV28 and TRBJ2-2, is DVKVTQSSRYLVKRTGEKVFLECVQDMDHENMFWYRQDPGLGLRLIYFSYDVKMKEKGDIPEGYSVSREKKERFSLILESASTNQTSMYLCASSFWTSGNTGELFFGEGSRLTVL.

The chain has TRBV12-3 or TRBV12-4 and TRBJ2-5; lacking DNA, the TRBD2 call made by TCRdb goes unchecked. The CDR3 covers 18 residues. The CDR3 loop reads CASSRVVRLAGGKETQYF.

The chain employs TRBV7-8 and TRBJ1-5. The germline CDR1 and CDR2 sequences are SGHVS and FQNEAQ. This CDR3 spans 15 amino acids. This chain's CDR3 is CASRREARGNQPQHF.